The present T cell receptor (beta chain) was sequenced within a study of human T cells and chemical hapten exposure. Study in general: Alopecia areata, totalis and universalis patients, mostly female, were included.

From germline, CDR1 is DFQATT and CDR2 SNEGSKA (reference sequence). The V segment lost 8 bases and the J segment 6 bases; nucleotides outside the gene matches: 11. This CDR3 region has 14 residues. Indicated time point: patch test 1, 2 weeks after DPC sensitization. As for treatment: therapeutic diphenylcyclopropenone sensitization with weekly scalp DPC. Each donor was an alopecia patient between 18 and 70 years of age who qualified for DPC. TCRdb processed the RACE reads anew with MiXCR; each CDR3 protein has one entry. The sample yields over 65,000 distinct CDR3 sequences, around a tenth seen once.

This clonotype originated in a woman in her forties or fifties with alopecia areata. Some clones in this sample may be carry-over from other donors' samples. The chain is built from TRBV20-1 and TRBJ2-3, with 10 bases identical to TRBD2. This sample comprised whole blood, obtained in connection with sensitization to the hapten diphenylcyclopropenone (DPC). The CDR3 sequence: CSTTSGDHGDTQYF. CDR3 DNA sequence: TGCAGTACCACTAGCGGGGACCACGGGGATACGCAGTATTTT.